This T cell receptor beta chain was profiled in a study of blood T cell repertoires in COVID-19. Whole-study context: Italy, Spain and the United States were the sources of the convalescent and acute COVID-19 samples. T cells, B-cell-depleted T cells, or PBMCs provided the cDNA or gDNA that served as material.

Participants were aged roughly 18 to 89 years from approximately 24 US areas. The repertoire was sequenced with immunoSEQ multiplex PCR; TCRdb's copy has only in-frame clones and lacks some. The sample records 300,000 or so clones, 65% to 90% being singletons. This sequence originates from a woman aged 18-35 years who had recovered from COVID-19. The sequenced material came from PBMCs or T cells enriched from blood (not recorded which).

The CDR3 protein is CASSFRVSGGVQETQYF. CDR3 DNA sequence: TGTGCCAGCAGTTTCAGGGTTAGCGGGGGGGTACAAGAGACCCAGTACTTC. The chain joins TRBV27 to TRBJ2-5; 11 nucleotides line up with TRBD2. V gave up 3 bases and J gave up 2 bases; unmatched junction bases: 8. Germline CDR1 MNHEY, CDR2 SMNVEV (reference sequence). The CDR3 consists of 17 residues.